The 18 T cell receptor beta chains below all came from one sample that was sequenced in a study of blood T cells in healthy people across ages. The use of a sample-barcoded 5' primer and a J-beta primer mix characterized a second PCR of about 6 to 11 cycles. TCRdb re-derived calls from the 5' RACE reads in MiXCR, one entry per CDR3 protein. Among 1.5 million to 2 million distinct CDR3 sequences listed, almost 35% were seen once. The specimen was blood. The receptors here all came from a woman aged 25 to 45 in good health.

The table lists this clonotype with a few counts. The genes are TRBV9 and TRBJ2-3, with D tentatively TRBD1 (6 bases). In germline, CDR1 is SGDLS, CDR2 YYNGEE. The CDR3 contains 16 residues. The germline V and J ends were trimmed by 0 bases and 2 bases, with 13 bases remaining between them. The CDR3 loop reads CASSVGPGAHTDTQYF. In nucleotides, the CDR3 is TGTGCCAGCAGCGTAGGTCCAGGGGCCCACACAGATACGCAGTATTTT.

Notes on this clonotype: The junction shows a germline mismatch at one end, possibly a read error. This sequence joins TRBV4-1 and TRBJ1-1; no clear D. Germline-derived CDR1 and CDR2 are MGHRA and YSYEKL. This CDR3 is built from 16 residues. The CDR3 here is CASSPHGGKGNTETFF. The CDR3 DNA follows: TGCGCCAGCAGCCCGCACGGAGGGAAAGGGAACACTGAAACTTTCTTT.

The CDR3 coding sequence is TGTGCCAGCAGTCCACTAGCGGGAGGGCTACACGAGCAGTACTTC. It is translated as CASSPLAGGLHEQYF. J is TRBJ2-5 and V is TRBV27; 13 bases fit TRBD2. With the DNA end fitting TRBJ2-7 better, the J assignment may be wrong. Germline values: CDR1 MNHEY, CDR2 SMNVEV (reference sequence). The CDR3 is 15 amino acids.

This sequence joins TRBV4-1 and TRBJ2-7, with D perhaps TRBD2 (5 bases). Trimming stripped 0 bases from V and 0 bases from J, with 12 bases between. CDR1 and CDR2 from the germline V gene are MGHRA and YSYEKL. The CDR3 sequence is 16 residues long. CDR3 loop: CASSQDLPGNSYEQYF. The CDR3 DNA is TGCGCCAGCAGCCAAGACTTACCGGGGAACTCCTACGAGCAGTACTTC.

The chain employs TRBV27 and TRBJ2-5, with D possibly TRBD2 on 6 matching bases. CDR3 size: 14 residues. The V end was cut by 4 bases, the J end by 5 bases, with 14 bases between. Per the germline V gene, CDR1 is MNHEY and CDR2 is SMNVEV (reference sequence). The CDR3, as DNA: TGTGCCAGCAGTTCCAGACTAGGCGGGGAGACCCAGTACTTC. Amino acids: CASSSRLGGETQYF.

CDR3 region: CASSLPPGLRVNTEAFF. CDR3 DNA sequence: TGTGCCAGCAGTTTACCCCCGGGGTTGAGAGTGAACACTGAAGCTTTCTTT. V and J are TRBV28 and TRBJ1-1; D not resolved. This CDR3 region has 17 residues. Trimming took 2 bases from V and 0 from J, leaving 16 bases between them. The V gene's germline CDR1 is MDHEN and CDR2 SYDVKM.

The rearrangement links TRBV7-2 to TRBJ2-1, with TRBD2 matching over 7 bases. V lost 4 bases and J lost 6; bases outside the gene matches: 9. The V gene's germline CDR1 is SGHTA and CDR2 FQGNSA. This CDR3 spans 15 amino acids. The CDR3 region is CASSYFPGTTNEQFF. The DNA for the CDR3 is TGTGCCAGCAGCTATTTTCCTGGGACTACCAATGAGCAGTTCTTC.

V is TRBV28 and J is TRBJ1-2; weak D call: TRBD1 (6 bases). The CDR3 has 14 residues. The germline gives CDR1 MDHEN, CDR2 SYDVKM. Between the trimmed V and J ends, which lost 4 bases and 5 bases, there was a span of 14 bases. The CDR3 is CASSWRDTRYGYTF. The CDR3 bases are TGTGCCAGCAGTTGGCGGGACACGCGATATGGCTACACCTTC.

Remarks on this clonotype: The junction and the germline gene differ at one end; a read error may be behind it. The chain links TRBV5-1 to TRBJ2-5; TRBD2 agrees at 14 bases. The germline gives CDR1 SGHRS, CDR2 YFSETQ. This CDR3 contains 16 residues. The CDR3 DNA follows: TGCGCCGGCAGCTCAGGACTAGCGGGGGGTAAAGAGACCCAGTACTTC. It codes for CAGSSGLAGGKETQYF.

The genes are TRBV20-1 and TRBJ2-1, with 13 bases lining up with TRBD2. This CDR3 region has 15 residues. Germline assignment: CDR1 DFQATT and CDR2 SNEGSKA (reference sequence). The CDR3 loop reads CSAASGLAGVDEQFF. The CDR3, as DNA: TGCAGCGCGGCCTCCGGACTAGCGGGAGTGGATGAGCAGTTCTTC.

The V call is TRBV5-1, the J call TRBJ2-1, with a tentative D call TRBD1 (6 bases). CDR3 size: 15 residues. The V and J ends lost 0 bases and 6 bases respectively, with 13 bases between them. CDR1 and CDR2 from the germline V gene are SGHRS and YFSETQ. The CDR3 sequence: CASSLAGLGGNEQFF. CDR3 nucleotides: TGCGCCAGCAGCTTGGCCGGTCTAGGGGGCAATGAGCAGTTCTTC.

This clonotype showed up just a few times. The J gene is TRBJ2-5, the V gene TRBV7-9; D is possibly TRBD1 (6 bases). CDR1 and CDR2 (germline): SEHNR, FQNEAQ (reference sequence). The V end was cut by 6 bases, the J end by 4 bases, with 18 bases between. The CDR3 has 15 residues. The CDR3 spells CASSIAGTWRETQYF. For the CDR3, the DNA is TGTGCCAGCAGTATAGCCGGGACATGGAGAGAGACCCAGTACTTC.

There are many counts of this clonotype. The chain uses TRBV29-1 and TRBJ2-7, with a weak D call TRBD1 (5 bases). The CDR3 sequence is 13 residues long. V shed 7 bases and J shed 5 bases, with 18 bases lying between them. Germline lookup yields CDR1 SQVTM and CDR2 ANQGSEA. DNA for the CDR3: TGCAGCGCCCTAGGGCAGGGTGCCCACGAGCAGTACTTC. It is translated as CSALGQGAHEQYF.

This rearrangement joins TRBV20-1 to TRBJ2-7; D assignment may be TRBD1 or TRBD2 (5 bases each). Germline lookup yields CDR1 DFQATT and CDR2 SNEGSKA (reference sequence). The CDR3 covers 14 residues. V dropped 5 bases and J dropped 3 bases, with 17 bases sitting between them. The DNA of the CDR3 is TGCAGTGCTTCCGGGACCGTCAATGGCTACGAGCAGTACTTC. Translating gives CSASGTVNGYEQYF.

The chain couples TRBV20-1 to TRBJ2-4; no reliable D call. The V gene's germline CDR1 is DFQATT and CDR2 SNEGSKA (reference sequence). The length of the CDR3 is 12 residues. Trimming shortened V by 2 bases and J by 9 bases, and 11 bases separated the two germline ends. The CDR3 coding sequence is TGCAGTGCTAGACCTGCTACGGCCATTCAGTACTTC. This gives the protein CSARPATAIQYF.

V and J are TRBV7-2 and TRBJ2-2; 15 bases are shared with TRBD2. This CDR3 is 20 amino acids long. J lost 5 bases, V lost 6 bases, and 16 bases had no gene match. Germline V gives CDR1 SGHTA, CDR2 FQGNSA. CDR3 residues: CASRRRRQGLAGGRTGELFF. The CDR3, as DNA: TGTGCCAGCAGGCGTCGACGACAGGGACTAGCGGGAGGCCGTACCGGGGAGCTGTTTTTT.

The CDR3 nucleotides read TGTGCCAGCAGCTTTCCGGGTGGACATGAGCAGTTCTTC. This translates into CASSFPGGHEQFF. The chain recombines TRBV7-9 with TRBJ2-1, with D uncertain. This CDR3 contains 13 residues. CDR1 is SEHNR, CDR2 FQNEAQ, per germline (reference sequence). V shed 3 bases and J shed 8 bases, with 11 bases lying between them.

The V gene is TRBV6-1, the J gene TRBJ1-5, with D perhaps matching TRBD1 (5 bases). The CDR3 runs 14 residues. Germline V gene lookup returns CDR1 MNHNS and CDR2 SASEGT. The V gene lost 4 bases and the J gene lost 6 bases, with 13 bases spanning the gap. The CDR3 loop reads CASSVGGSGQPQHF. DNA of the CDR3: TGTGCCAGCAGTGTTGGGGGTAGCGGTCAGCCCCAGCATTTT.